The following is a T cell receptor (beta chain) sequence with its context. Its target is unknown. Participating donors were healthy, HIV-negative adults free of recent acute infections or vaccinations. The entry originates in a study of shared clonotypes between healthy human individuals. Assay execution proceeded at the deep level. Sequencing was performed with immunoSEQ multiplex PCR; in TCRdb, only in-frame clones are kept and a portion is missing. This table holds around 1.1 million clones, 70% to 80% found once. Points from the study as a whole: Donor scarcity curtailed the genetic and exposure-history diversity represented herein.

The TCR was taken from a man between 18 and 29 years old in good health. Some clones in this sample may be carry-over from other donors' samples. The sample consisted of memory CD4+ T cells from PBMCs. The subset was: CD45RA-negative fraction.

The CDR3 reads CASSQDGRNQETQYF. Written as DNA, the CDR3 is TGCGCCAGCAGCCAAGACGGGAGAAACCAAGAGACCCAGTACTTC. V usage is TRBV4-1 and J usage is TRBJ2-5, with a possible D match to TRBD2 (6 bases). The CDR3 runs to 15 residues. Germline V gene sequence: CDR1 MGHRA, CDR2 YSYEKL. Deletions cut 0 bases from V and 0 bases from J, with 8 bases between.